This TCR beta chain was sequenced for a study of shared clonotypes between healthy human individuals. Study-level results: Specimens sampled were limited to blood, with tissue repertoires likely differing. Shared clonotypes: about 4.6% naive CD4, roughly 3.8% naive CD8, less than 2.5% memory CD4, 0.35% to 0.5% memory CD8. Clonotypes not shared had lower generation probabilities than those common to all four donors.

This clone was observed a few times. Its specificity is unknown. Sequenced by immunoSEQ multiplex PCR; TCRdb stores in-frame clones only, minus some. The sample has about 2.2 million clones, roughly 91% seen once. Germline trimming cut 5 bases from V and 3 bases from J; bases unmatched to any gene: 9. The CDR3 extends over 16 amino acids. The V gene's germline CDR1 is MNHEY and CDR2 SMNVEV (reference sequence). Naive CD8 cells comprised CD45RO-negative, CCR7-positively selected cells, excluding terminally differentiated effector memory CD45RA+ cells. The chain employs TRBV27 and TRBJ1-1, with TRBD1 matching over 10 bases. This receptor was identified in a man in his late teens or twenties in good health. Some clones in this sample may be carry-over from other donors' samples. The sample was naive CD8+ T cells from PBMCs. CDR3 sequence reads: CASSLGTGVLDTEAFF. The CDR3 region has the DNA TGTGCCAGCAGTCTTGGGACAGGGGTTCTTGACACTGAAGCTTTCTTT.